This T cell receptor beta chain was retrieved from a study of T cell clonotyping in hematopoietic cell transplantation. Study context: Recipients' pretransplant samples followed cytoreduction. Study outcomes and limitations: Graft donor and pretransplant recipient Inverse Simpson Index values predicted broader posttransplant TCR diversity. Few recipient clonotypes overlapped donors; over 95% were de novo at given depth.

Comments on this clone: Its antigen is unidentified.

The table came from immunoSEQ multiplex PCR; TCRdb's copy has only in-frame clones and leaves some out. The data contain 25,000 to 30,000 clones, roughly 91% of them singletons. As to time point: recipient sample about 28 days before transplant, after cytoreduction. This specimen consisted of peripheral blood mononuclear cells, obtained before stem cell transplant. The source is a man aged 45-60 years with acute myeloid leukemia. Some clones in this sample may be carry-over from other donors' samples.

DNA of the CDR3: TGTGCCAGCAGTTTCACGGGGGGGGGAGCTTTCTTT. Protein: CASSFTGGGAFF. The rearrangement uses TRBV28 and TRBJ1-1; perhaps TRBD1 as D (5 bases). The CDR3 is 12 amino acids. Germline V CDR1 and CDR2: MDHEN, SYDVKM. V lost 3 bases and J lost 10, with 12 bases in between. The full variable domain, its missing parts supplied by reference TRBV28 and TRBJ1-1, is DVKVTQSSRYLVKRTGEKVFLECVQDMDHENMFWYRQDPGLGLRLIYFSYDVKMKEKGDIPEGYSVSREKKERFSLILESASTNQTSMYLCASSFTGGGAFFGQGTRLTVV.